This TCR beta chain comes out of a study of T cell responses to AZD1222 COVID-19 vaccine. Whole-study findings and limits: Researchers report vaccine-associated CD4 TCRs spanning spike, with dominance at 160-218 and 743-854. The donor group comprised mostly white British people and more females; the analysis possibly underestimated clonal diversity.

Here immunoSEQ multiplex PCR was the method, and the copy in TCRdb shows in-frame clones only, minus some. The sample holds about 120,000 clones, approximately 85% seen once. To note about this clone: Its target is not known.

The V gene lost 1 base and the J gene lost 1 base, with 10 bases spanning the gap. Germline V lookup: CDR1 PRHDT, CDR2 FYEKMQ (reference sequence). The CDR3 length is 15 residues. The specimen comprised peripheral blood, sampled on day 0 of MenACWY control vaccination. The chain joins TRBV13 to TRBJ1-1; D is unresolved. The receptor comes from an adult in good health. CDR3: CASSLESRQNTEAFF. The CDR3 nucleotides read TGTGCCAGCAGCTTAGAATCGCGGCAGAACACTGAAGCTTTCTTT.